Sequencing of this TCR beta chain was carried out in a study of blood T cell repertoires in COVID-19. Study overall: Specimens from acute and convalescent COVID-19 originated in the United States, Italy and Spain.

The germline gives CDR1 SNHLY, CDR2 FYNNEI. CDR3 length: 15 amino acids. V trimming: 8 bases; J trimming: 7 bases; junction bases outside the gene matches: 12. How the authors handled the data: By means of reference gene primer amplification, nucleated cell counts were estimated. TCRdb keeps only in-frame clones here, not all; method: immunoSEQ multiplex PCR. V and J calls plus clone size are reproduced from that table; the DNA served to infer D and trimming. Of about 480,000 clones listed, approximately 90% are singletons. Donors were grouped by their self-reported clinical history. The chain links TRBV2 to TRBJ1-5; TRBD1 matches at 9 bases. The TCR sequence derives from a woman in her sixties or seventies who had recovered from COVID-19. Sequencing used PBMCs or T cells enriched from blood (not recorded which). CDR3 coding DNA: TGTGCCAGCGGAGCCGGGGACAGGGCACGACAGCCCCAGCATTTT. Its translation is CASGAGDRARQPQHF.